This paragraph covers one T cell receptor (beta chain) sequence. Its antigen is not identified. Stable Graves' hyperthyroidism denoted no ophthalmopathy progression over 18 months. Among the patients, aged 18 to 65, hyperthyroidism was newly diagnosed and had lasted under 2 months. Uncontrolled infections, other autoimmune diseases, pregnancy or lactation led to exclusion of patients. The source material, RNA transcripts, was used to amplify TCR beta CDR3 regions. Carried out on the TCR CDR3, a first-round RT-PCR used the HTBI primer set. TCRdb redid the calling of the multiplex PCR reads with MiXCR, one entry per CDR3 protein. This sample has 500,000 to 750,000 distinct CDR3 sequences; around 14% occur once, and the top ten carry around 7.5%. There are 15 residues in the CDR3. Germline CDR1 reads KGHDR; CDR2 reads SFDVKD. V lost 7 bases, J lost 3 bases, and 15 bases lay in between. This record belongs to a study of T cells in Graves' hyperthyroidism and ophthalmopathy.

Study-wide findings and caveats: Most clonotypes expanded in thyroid above 0.001 were likewise present in blood.

V and J are TRBV24-1 and TRBJ1-5; D is uncertain. The source of this sequence is a woman aged 25-40 years with Graves' hyperthyroidism. What was sequenced was blood. CDR3 sequence reads: CATSQPGGFNQPQHF. The CDR3 DNA is TGTGCCACCAGCCAGCCGGGAGGTTTCAATCAGCCCCAGCATTTT.